This T cell receptor beta chain was captured by sequencing in a study of OX40 agonist ivuxolimab in advanced cancers. Profiled with immunoSEQ multiplex PCR; TCRdb holds only in-frame clones, not every one. The top ten clones hold 6.6% of a sample with about 74,000 clones, 84% of them seen once. This CDR3 has 12 amino acids. V lost 7 bases, J lost 7 bases, and 12 bases lay in between. The germline V gene has CDR1 MNHEY and CDR2 SMNVEV (reference sequence). The chain joins TRBV27 to TRBJ2-3, with D uncertain. The sample was CD4+ or CD8+ T cells sorted from blood, taken in a trial of the OX40 agonist ivuxolimab. The TCR sequence derives from an adult with an advanced solid tumor such as melanoma, head and neck, liver or kidney cancer. CDR3 region: CASTVDGYTQYF. As DNA, the CDR3 is TGTGCCAGCACGGTAGACGGATATACGCAGTATTTT.